This entry lists 23 T cell receptor beta chains sequenced from one sample in a study of Ad26.COV2.S vaccination and SARS-CoV-2 variants. Assay: immunoSEQ multiplex PCR; the TCRdb copy retains only in-frame clones and omits some. There are 440,000 or so clones in the sample; 90% occur only once, and about 4.1% lies in the top ten. Specified treatment: some 19 received Ad26.COV2.S at low or high dose, single or two shots; 5 received placebo; per-sample allocation not given. It was on day 63 after the first vaccine or placebo injection that samples were taken. Material: peripheral blood, obtained in a trial of Ad26.COV2.S vaccine versus placebo. The receptors come from a person between 18 and 65 years old who received the Ad26.COV2.S COVID-19 vaccine or a placebo.

The chain employs TRBV11-2 and TRBJ2-5; 11 bases agree with TRBD2. In germline, CDR1 is SGHAT, CDR2 FQNNGV. Trimming took 3 bases from V and 2 from J; bases not matched to a gene: 2. CDR3 length: 15 amino acids. CDR3 sequence: CASSFSGGEQETQYF. The CDR3 coding sequence is TGTGCCAGCAGCTTTAGCGGGGGGGAACAAGAGACCCAGTACTTC. Based on the CDR3 plus reference TRBV11-2 and TRBJ2-5, the full variable domain is EAGVAQSPRYKIIEKRQSVAFWCNPISGHATLYWYQQILGQGPKLLIQFQNNGVVDDSQLPKDRFSAERLKGVDSTLKIQPAKLEDSAVYLCASSFSGGEQETQYFGPGTRLLVL.

Worth noting for this clone: One junction end disagrees with the germline gene, perhaps due to a read error. This chain links TRBV29-1 with TRBJ2-5; 10 nucleotides match TRBD1. The CDR3 spans 14 residues. Germline CDR1 SQVTM, CDR2 ANQGSEA. As DNA, the CDR3 is TGCAGCGTTAAAGACAGGGGGCGGCGAGAGACCCAGTACTTC. The encoded protein is CSVKDRGRRETQYF.

The J gene is TRBJ2-3, the V gene TRBV3-1 (or the pseudogene TRBV3-2); 15 bases map to TRBD2. This CDR3 is 18 amino acids long. V lost 0 bases and J lost 6; bases outside the gene matches: 7. Germline CDR1 is LGHDT and CDR2 is YNNKEL (reference sequence). The CDR3 here is CASSQEWTSGRVVDTQYF. CDR3 DNA: TGTGCCAGCAGCCAAGAGTGGACTAGCGGGAGGGTTGTGGATACGCAGTATTTT.

Of note for this clone: Different DNA sequences within this sample yield the same CDR3. The V and J genes are TRBV7-2 and TRBJ1-5; no firm D call. This CDR3 spans 14 amino acids. The germline gives CDR1 SGHTA, CDR2 FQGNSA. V gave up 0 bases and J gave up 7 bases, with 10 bases separating them. CDR3 in amino acids: CASSLALGYQPQHF. The CDR3 DNA sequence: TGTGCCAGCAGCTTAGCGCTCGGGTACCAGCCCCAGCATTTT.

The chain uses TRBV11-3 and TRBJ2-1; TRBD2 is a possible D gene (5 bases). V dropped 5 bases and J dropped 0 bases, with 11 bases sitting between them. CDR3 length: 15 residues. Germline loops: CDR1 SGHNT, CDR2 YENEEA. CDR3: CASSPTRSSYNEQFF. For the CDR3, the DNA is TGTGCCAGCAGCCCCACTAGGAGCTCCTACAATGAGCAGTTCTTC.

The chain joins TRBV29-1 to TRBJ2-2; D remains unclear. Trimming cost V 6 bases and J 0 bases, with 11 bases left between them. Germline V CDR1 and CDR2: SQVTM, ANQGSEA. CDR3 length equals 14 residues. The CDR3 here is CSVGGLTNTGELFF. The DNA for the CDR3 is TGCAGCGTGGGTGGTCTGACGAACACCGGGGAGCTGTTTTTT.

The chain is built from TRBV7-2 and TRBJ1-4; 11 bases map to TRBD1. Germline trimming cut 9 bases from V and 4 bases from J; bases unmatched to any gene: 7. Germline V CDR1 and CDR2: SGHTA, FQGNSA. The CDR3 sequence is 15 residues long. The CDR3 coding sequence is TGTGCCAGTACCGGGACAGGGGGGCTTAATGAAAAACTGTTTTTT. Translating it yields CASTGTGGLNEKLFF. The complete variable domain, with remaining parts taken from reference TRBV7-2 and TRBJ1-4, reads GAGVSQSPSNKVTEKGKDVELRCDPISGHTALYWYRQSLGQGLEFLIYFQGNSAPDKSGLPSDRFSAERTGGSVSTLTIQRTQQEDSAVYLCASTGTGGLNEKLFFGSGTQLSVL.

This sequence joins TRBV5-5 and TRBJ1-1, with D perhaps matching TRBD1 (6 bases). V lost 3 bases and J lost 5, with 11 bases in between. The CDR3 is made up of 13 amino acids. Germline V gene lookup returns CDR1 SGHKS and CDR2 YYEKEE (reference sequence). CDR3 DNA: TGTGCCAGCAGCTCACACAGGGATACTGAAGCTTTCTTT. The encoded protein is CASSSHRDTEAFF.

This clone was seen only once. The chain recombines TRBV28 with TRBJ2-1; tentatively, D is TRBD1 or TRBD2 (5 bases each). V lost 2 bases and J lost 8, with 16 bases in between. The germline CDR1 and CDR2 sequences are MDHEN and SYDVKM. The CDR3 extends over 15 amino acids. The CDR3 nucleotides read TGTGCCAGCAGTTTACGGGGCAGAGGTGTCGATGAGCAGTTCTTC. Translation gives CASSLRGRGVDEQFF.

The gene calls are TRBV19 and TRBJ1-1; maybe TRBD1 (6 bases). V lost 1 base, J lost 3 bases, and 15 bases lay in between. CDR3 length: 16 amino acids. CDR1 is LNHDA and CDR2 is SQIVND in the germline V gene (reference sequence). The CDR3 nucleotides are TGTGCCAGTAGTATAGGAGAAGAGGGACATTACACTGAAGCTTTCTTT. The encoded protein is CASSIGEEGHYTEAFF.

This clone was counted a single time. V and J are TRBV3-1 (or the pseudogene TRBV3-2) and TRBJ1-2, with TRBD1 matching 9 bases. Unmatched junction bases numbered 0, after V lost 4 bases and J lost 3 bases. The CDR3 has 13 amino acids. In germline, CDR1 is LGHDT, CDR2 YNNKEL (reference sequence). The CDR3 region is CASSRDRDYGYTF. As DNA, the CDR3 is TGTGCCAGCAGCCGGGACAGGGACTATGGCTACACCTTC.

The chain uses TRBV6-1 and TRBJ2-7; 9 bases are a match to TRBD2. The CDR3 is 15 residues long. V lost 2 bases to trimming and J lost 3 bases; unmatched junction nucleotides: 5. Germline V gene sequence: CDR1 MNHNS, CDR2 SASEGT. The CDR3 sequence is CASSERPSGIYEQYF. CDR3 coding DNA: TGTGCCAGCAGTGAACGCCCTAGCGGGATCTACGAGCAGTACTTC.

The CDR3 region is CASSPRLENNEQFF. Here the CDR3 DNA reads TGTGCCAGCAGCCCTCGATTGGAAAACAATGAGCAGTTCTTC. The chain couples TRBV21-1 to TRBJ2-1. TRBV21-1 is shown as a pseudogene. The CDR3 loop spans 14 amino acids.

V and J are TRBV4-1 and TRBJ2-7; TRBD2 matches 9 bases. The CDR3 is 16 amino acids. The V and J ends lost 4 bases and 2 bases, in that order; junction bases with no gene match: 9. CDR1 and CDR2 (germline): MGHRA, YSYEKL. CDR3 sequence reads: CASSPRGGAITYEQYF. CDR3 coding DNA: TGCGCCAGCAGCCCGCGGGGGGGAGCGATTACCTACGAGCAGTACTTC.

The table lists this clone with a few counts. The V call is TRBV7-9, the J call TRBJ1-2; possible D gene TRBD1, 5 bases. This CDR3 region has 19 residues. Germline V gene data show CDR1 as SEHNR and CDR2 as FQNEAQ (reference sequence). V dropped 5 bases and J dropped 5 bases, with 30 bases sitting between them. The DNA of the CDR3 is TGTGCCAGCAGCACACTACCAGGGCCTCCGGGGGTTTTTGGGTATGGCTACACCTTC. Protein: CASSTLPGPPGVFGYGYTF.

A word on this clone: A much larger clone lies a single base off, so this may be a read error. Additional DNA sequences in this sample encode the identical CDR3. This rearrangement joins TRBV27 to TRBJ2-1; weak D call: TRBD2 (5 bases). The CDR3 is made up of 15 amino acids. V lost 6 bases, J lost 0 bases, and 12 bases lay in between. Germline lookup yields CDR1 MNHEY and CDR2 SMNVEV (reference sequence). The CDR3 coding sequence is TGTGCCAGCAGCCTAACTAGTAGCTCCTACAATGAGCAGTTCTTC. It is translated as CASSLTSSSYNEQFF.

V usage is TRBV7-6 and J usage is TRBJ2-2, with D perhaps TRBD1 or TRBD2 (5 bases each). The CDR3 has 16 amino acids. Germline CDR1 and CDR2: SGHVS and FNYEAQ. Trimming removed 6 bases from V and 7 bases from J, with 21 bases in between. CDR3 region: CASRVSLGTGIGELFF. Written as DNA, the CDR3 is TGTGCCAGCAGGGTCTCTTTAGGGACGGGCATCGGGGAGCTGTTTTTT.

The chain links TRBV19 to TRBJ2-2, with D unclear. V was pared by 5 bases and J by 3 bases, with 10 bases between. The CDR3 spans 14 residues. CDR1 LNHDA and CDR2 SQIVND come from the germline V gene (reference sequence). DNA of the CDR3: TGTGCCAGTAGTGCCGAGGCTTACACCGGGGAGCTGTTTTTT. Translating gives CASSAEAYTGELFF.

The chain is built from TRBV7-3 and TRBJ2-1; the match to TRBD1 covers 7 bases. The length of the CDR3 is 15 residues. The germline V gene encodes CDR1 SGHTA and CDR2 FQGTGA. Unmatched junction bases numbered 9, after V lost 5 bases and J lost 5 bases. The CDR3 protein is CASSPGAGGHNEQFF. The CDR3 coding sequence is TGTGCCAGCAGCCCAGGGGCAGGGGGTCACAATGAGCAGTTCTTC.

This chain connects TRBV27 to TRBJ2-7; no definite D call. This CDR3 contains 14 residues. V dropped 5 bases and J dropped 3 bases, with 14 bases sitting between them. The V gene's germline CDR1 is MNHEY and CDR2 SMNVEV (reference sequence). The DNA for the CDR3 is TGTGCCAGCAGTCCCGTGGGGATTATCTACGAGCAGTACTTC. Residues: CASSPVGIIYEQYF.

This sequence joins TRBV6-6 and TRBJ2-1; 7 bases are shared with TRBD2. Germline V gene sequence: CDR1 MNHNY, CDR2 SVGAGI (reference sequence). V was pared by 6 bases and J by 0 bases, with 8 bases of the junction left unmatched. The CDR3 has 16 amino acids. CDR3 in DNA: TGTGCCAGCAGAGGGGCTAGCGGAATCTCCTACAATGAGCAGTTCTTC. Translated: CASRGASGISYNEQFF.

The V and J genes are TRBV5-5 and TRBJ2-7, with TRBD1 as a possible D gene (5 bases). The CDR3 runs 14 residues. CDR1 SGHKS and CDR2 YYEKEE come from the germline V gene (reference sequence). V was shortened by 0 bases and J by 2 bases, with 9 bases between the two germline ends. The CDR3 DNA reads TGTGCCAGCAGCTTGGTTGGCAGGGCCTACGAGCAGTACTTC. This gives the protein CASSLVGRAYEQYF. Together with reference TRBV5-5 and TRBJ2-7, the CDR3 gives the full variable domain: DAGVTQSPTHLIKTRGQQVTLRCSPISGHKSVSWYQQVLGQGPQFIFQYYEKEERGRGNFPDRFSARQFPNYSSELNVNALLLGDSALYLCASSLVGRAYEQYFGPGTRLTVT.

The V and J genes are TRBV7-8 and TRBJ1-1; D call uncertain. The germline CDR1 and CDR2 sequences are SGHVS and FQNEAQ. V lost 1 base, J lost 4 bases, and 13 bases lay in between. The CDR3 runs to 15 residues. The CDR3 sequence: CASSLVPQAGTEAFF. The CDR3 nucleotides are TGTGCCAGCAGCTTAGTACCCCAGGCGGGCACTGAAGCTTTCTTT.